These 16 T cell receptor beta chains share one sample of origin, sequenced in a study of graft-versus-host responses after intestinal transplantation. No antigen has been assigned to these receptors. The table came from immunoSEQ multiplex PCR; TCRdb's copy has only in-frame clones and leaves some out. The profile shows about 41,000 clones, 85% to 95% of them singletons. The material was unstimulated CD8+ T cells sorted from spleen or lymph node cells, obtained before transplant. Receptors were obtained from a human donor who was the organ donor for an intestinal transplant.

V usage is TRBV5-4 and J usage is TRBJ2-1, with a weak D call TRBD2 (6 bases). Per germline, CDR1 SGHNT and CDR2 YYREEE (reference sequence). The CDR3 runs to 15 residues. Trimming removed 4 bases at V and 8 bases at J, with 19 bases between. CDR3 coding DNA: TGTGCCAGCAGCAGTACCGGGACTCCTTCGTATGAGCAGTTCTTC. Amino acid sequence: CASSSTGTPSYEQFF.

The CDR3 DNA reads TGTGCCAGCAGTGAAGACGAGCAGTACTTC. The encoded protein is CASSEDEQYF. The V call is TRBV6-5, the J call TRBJ2-7; D unclear. Germline-derived CDR1 and CDR2 are MNHEY and SVGAGI. The ends were cut back, 5 bases at V and 5 bases at J, with 4 bases in the middle. This CDR3 comprises 10 residues.

The chain combines TRBV6-6 with TRBJ2-7; D is unclear. Germline V lookup: CDR1 MNHNY, CDR2 SVGAGI (reference sequence). The CDR3 is made up of 13 amino acids. Trimming removed 6 bases from V and 3 bases from J, with 12 bases in between. This CDR3 is CASSYTPNYEQYF. DNA of the CDR3: TGTGCCAGCAGCTATACCCCTAACTACGAGCAGTACTTC.

This chain connects TRBV2 to TRBJ1-6; D unresolved. The CDR3 loop spans 14 amino acids. Per the germline V gene, CDR1 is SNHLY and CDR2 is FYNNEI. Trimming cost V 4 bases and J 4 bases, with 8 bases left between them. The CDR3 is CASSGGGYNSPLHF. CDR3 in DNA: TGTGCCAGCAGTGGAGGCGGTTATAATTCACCCCTCCACTTT.

This clone showed up just once. V usage is TRBV6-4 and J usage is TRBJ2-1; 8 positions agree with TRBD1. The germline V gene has CDR1 MRHNA and CDR2 SNTAGT. Losses at the gene ends were 6 bases for V and 1 base for J; bases not matched to a gene: 5. The CDR3 spans 15 residues. The CDR3 nucleotides read TGTGCCAGCAGCGAAACAGGGGGGTCCTACAATGAGCAGTTCTTC. Its translation is CASSETGGSYNEQFF.

The chain is built from TRBV5-1 and TRBJ2-5; 11 bases are a match to TRBD2. The CDR3 totals 15 residues. After removal of 4 bases from V and 4 bases from J, the junction contained 6 bases not matched to a gene. Germline CDR1 and CDR2: SGHRS and YFSETQ. The CDR3 bases are TGCGCCAGCAGCCCCTTAGCGGGGGGGGGAGAGACCCAGTACTTC. Translation: CASSPLAGGGETQYF.

This clone has only a few counts. The chain uses TRBV7-9 and TRBJ2-1; unclear D gene. The germline CDR1 and CDR2 sequences are SEHNR and FQNEAQ (reference sequence). V was cut by 1 base and J by 5 bases, with 12 bases left in between. This CDR3 region has 15 residues. The CDR3 region is CASSLVGGLHNEQFF. CDR3 coding DNA: TGTGCCAGCAGCTTAGTAGGCGGCCTCCACAATGAGCAGTTCTTC.

V usage is TRBV27 and J usage is TRBJ2-1; 8 bases fit TRBD2. The length of the CDR3 is 14 residues. V shed 3 bases and J 7 bases; nucleotides not matched to a gene: 5. Germline CDR1 reads MNHEY; CDR2 reads SMNVEV (reference sequence). The DNA of the CDR3 is TGTGCCAGCAGTTTCTCGGGACTAGAGAATGAGCAGTTCTTC. Protein: CASSFSGLENEQFF.

The chain has TRBV4-3 and TRBJ1-2; D may be TRBD1 (5 bases). This CDR3 has 14 amino acids. CDR1 is LGHNA and CDR2 is YSLEER in the germline V gene. V was shortened by 4 bases and J by 4 bases, with 13 bases between the two germline ends. The chain's CDR3 is CASSPATGSYGYTF. CDR3 nucleotide sequence: TGCGCCAGCAGCCCCGCCACAGGTTCCTATGGCTACACCTTC.

The gene calls are TRBV11-2 and TRBJ1-2; D not certain. CDR1 SGHAT and CDR2 FQNNGV come from the germline V gene. This CDR3 region has 14 residues. V lost 5 bases, J lost 4 bases, and 14 bases lay in between. DNA for the CDR3: TGTGCCAGCAGCCCGGTGGGCGGATTCTATGGCTACACCTTC. Translating it yields CASSPVGGFYGYTF.

The CDR3 spells CASSRQGAYNEQFF. CDR3 DNA: TGTGCCAGCAGCCGTCAGGGGGCCTACAATGAGCAGTTCTTC. The rearrangement joins TRBV6-5 to TRBJ2-1, with 7 bases identical to TRBD1. V shed 6 bases, J shed 2 bases, and the junction held 4 bases outside the gene matches. CDR3 length equals 14 residues. Germline CDR1 reads MNHEY; CDR2 reads SVGAGI.

V is TRBV12-5 and J is TRBJ1-3; no clear D gene. The V end lost 0 bases, the J end lost 4 bases, and 13 bases lay between the germline ends. CDR3 length: 16 residues. Germline V gene lookup returns CDR1 LGHNT and CDR2 FRNRAP. CDR3 residues: CASGLVSSFRGNTIYF. The CDR3 DNA reads TGTGCTAGTGGTTTGGTATCGAGTTTCCGCGGAAACACCATATATTTT.

The rearrangement links TRBV5-1 to TRBJ1-6; D not certain. CDR3 length: 14 amino acids. V was cut by 5 bases and J by 0 bases, with 6 bases left in between. CDR1 is SGHRS and CDR2 is YFSETQ in the germline V gene. The DNA for the CDR3 is TGCGCCAGCAGGGAGAGCTCCTATAATTCACCCCTCCACTTT. It codes for CASRESSYNSPLHF.

The rearrangement links TRBV19 to TRBJ1-1; D is unresolved. V gave up 3 bases and J gave up 6 bases, with 14 bases separating them. CDR1 is LNHDA, CDR2 SQIVND, per germline (reference sequence). This CDR3 spans 14 amino acids. CDR3 region: CASSMVGLVAEAFF. Here the CDR3 DNA reads TGTGCCAGTAGTATGGTGGGTTTGGTGGCTGAAGCTTTCTTT.

CDR3 sequence (DNA): TGTGCCAGCAGTACCCCACAGGGGGAGCTGTTTTTT. Its protein product is CASSTPQGELFF. The chain uses TRBV27 and TRBJ2-2; D is unresolved. Germline assignment: CDR1 MNHEY and CDR2 SMNVEV (reference sequence). Trimming removed 5 bases at V and 8 bases at J, with 9 bases between. This CDR3 spans 12 amino acids.

This clone was found once. This chain joins TRBV7-3 and TRBJ1-5; D is uncertain. The CDR3 loop spans 16 amino acids. V was shortened by 2 bases and J by 4 bases, with 15 bases between the two germline ends. CDR1 and CDR2 from the germline V gene are SGHTA and FQGTGA. The CDR3 DNA is TGTGCCAGCAGCTTAGATCGAGGACTACCGAATCAGCCCCAGCATTTT. It is translated as CASSLDRGLPNQPQHF.